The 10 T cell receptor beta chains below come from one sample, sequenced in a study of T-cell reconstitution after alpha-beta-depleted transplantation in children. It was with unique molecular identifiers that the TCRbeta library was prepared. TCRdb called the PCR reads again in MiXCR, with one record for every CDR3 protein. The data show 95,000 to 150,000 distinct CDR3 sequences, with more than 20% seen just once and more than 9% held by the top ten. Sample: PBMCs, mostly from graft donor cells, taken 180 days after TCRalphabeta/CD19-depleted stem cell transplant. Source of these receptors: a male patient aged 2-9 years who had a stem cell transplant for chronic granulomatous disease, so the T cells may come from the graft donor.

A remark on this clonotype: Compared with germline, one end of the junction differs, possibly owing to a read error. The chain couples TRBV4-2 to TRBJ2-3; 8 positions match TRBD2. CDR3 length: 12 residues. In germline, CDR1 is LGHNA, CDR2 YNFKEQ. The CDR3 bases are TGTGCCATCAGCCCTGGCGGGGGGCGGGGATATTTT. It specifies CAISPGGGRGYF.

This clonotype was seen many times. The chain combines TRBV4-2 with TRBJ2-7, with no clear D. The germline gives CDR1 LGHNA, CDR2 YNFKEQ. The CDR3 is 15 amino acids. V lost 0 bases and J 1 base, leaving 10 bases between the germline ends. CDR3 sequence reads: CASSQDLLRSYEQYF. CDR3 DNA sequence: TGTGCCAGCAGCCAAGATCTTCTCCGATCCTACGAGCAGTACTTC.

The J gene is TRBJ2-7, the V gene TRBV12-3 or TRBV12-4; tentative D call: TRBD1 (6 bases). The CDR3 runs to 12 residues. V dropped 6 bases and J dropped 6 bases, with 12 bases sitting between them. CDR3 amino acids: CASRRGWSEQYF. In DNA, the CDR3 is TGTGCCAGCAGGAGGGGGTGGTCCGAGCAGTACTTC.

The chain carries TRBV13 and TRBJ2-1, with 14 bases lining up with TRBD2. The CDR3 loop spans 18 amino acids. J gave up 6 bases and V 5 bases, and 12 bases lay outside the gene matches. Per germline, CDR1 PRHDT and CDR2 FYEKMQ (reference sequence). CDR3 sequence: CASSTGYGTSGSPNEQFF. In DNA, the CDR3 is TGTGCCAGCAGCACAGGGTACGGGACTAGCGGGAGCCCCAATGAGCAGTTCTTC.

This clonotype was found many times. The CDR3, as DNA: TGTGCCAGCAGTTGGACTAGCGGGAGACTTTACAATGAGCAGTTCTTC. Translating it yields CASSWTSGRLYNEQFF. The chain uses TRBV12-3 or TRBV12-4 and TRBJ2-1; 13 bases match TRBD2. The CDR3 has 16 amino acids. With V trimmed by 4 bases and J by 4 bases, 4 bases remained unmatched.

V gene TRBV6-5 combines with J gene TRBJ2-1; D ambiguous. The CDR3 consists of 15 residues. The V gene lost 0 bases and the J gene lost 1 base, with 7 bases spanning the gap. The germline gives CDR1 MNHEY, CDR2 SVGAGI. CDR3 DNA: TGTGCCAGCAGTTACTCTAGGACGTCCTACAATGAGCAGTTCTTC. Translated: CASSYSRTSYNEQFF.

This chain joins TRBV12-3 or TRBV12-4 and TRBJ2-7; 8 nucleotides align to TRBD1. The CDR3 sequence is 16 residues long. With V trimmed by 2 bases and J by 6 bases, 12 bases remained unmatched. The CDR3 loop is CASSLIGPGGVGEQYF. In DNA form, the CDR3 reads TGTGCCAGCAGTTTAATTGGGCCAGGGGGCGTTGGCGAGCAGTACTTC.

CDR3 DNA: TGCAGCGTCCCGGGACAGGGGTCCTTGAACACTGAAGCTTTCTTT. It specifies CSVPGQGSLNTEAFF. The V call is TRBV29-1, the J call TRBJ1-1; 10 bases match TRBD1. V dropped 6 bases and J dropped 0; count of bases not matched to a gene: 7. Germline V CDR1 and CDR2: SQVTM, ANQGSEA. The CDR3 is 15 residues long. Full variable domain (remainder filled in from reference TRBV29-1 and TRBJ1-1): SAVISQKPSRDICQRGTSLTIQCQVDSQVTMMFWYRQQPGQSLTLIATANQGSEATYESGFVIDKFPISRPNLTFSTLTVSNMSPEDSSIYLCSVPGQGSLNTEAFFGQGTRLTVV.

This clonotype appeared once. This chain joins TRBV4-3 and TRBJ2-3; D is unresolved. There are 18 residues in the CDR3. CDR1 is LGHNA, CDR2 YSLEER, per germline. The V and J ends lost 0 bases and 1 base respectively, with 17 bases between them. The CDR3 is CASSQEPRAELGTDTQYF. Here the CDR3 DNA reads TGCGCCAGCAGCCAAGAGCCGCGTGCAGAGTTGGGCACAGATACGCAGTATTTT.

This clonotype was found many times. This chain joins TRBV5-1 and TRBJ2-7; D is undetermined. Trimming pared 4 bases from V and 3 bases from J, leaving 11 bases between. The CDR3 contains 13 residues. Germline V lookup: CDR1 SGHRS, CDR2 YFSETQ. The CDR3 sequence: CASSIRADYEQYF. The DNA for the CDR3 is TGCGCCAGCAGCATCCGGGCGGACTACGAGCAGTACTTC.